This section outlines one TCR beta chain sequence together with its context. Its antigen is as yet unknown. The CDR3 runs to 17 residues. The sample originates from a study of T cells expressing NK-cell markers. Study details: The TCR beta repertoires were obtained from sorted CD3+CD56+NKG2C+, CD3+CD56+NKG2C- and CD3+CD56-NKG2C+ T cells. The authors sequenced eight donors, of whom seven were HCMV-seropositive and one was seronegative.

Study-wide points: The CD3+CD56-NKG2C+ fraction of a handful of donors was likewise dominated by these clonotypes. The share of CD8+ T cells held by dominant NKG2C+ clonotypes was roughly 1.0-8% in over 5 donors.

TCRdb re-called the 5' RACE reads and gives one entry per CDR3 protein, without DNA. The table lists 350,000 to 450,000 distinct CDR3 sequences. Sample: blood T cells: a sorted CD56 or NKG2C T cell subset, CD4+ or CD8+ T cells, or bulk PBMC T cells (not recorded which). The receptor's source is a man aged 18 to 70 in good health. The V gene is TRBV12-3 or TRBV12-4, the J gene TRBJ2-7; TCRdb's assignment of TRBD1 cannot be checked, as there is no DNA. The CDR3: CASSRSTGGLSSYEQYF.